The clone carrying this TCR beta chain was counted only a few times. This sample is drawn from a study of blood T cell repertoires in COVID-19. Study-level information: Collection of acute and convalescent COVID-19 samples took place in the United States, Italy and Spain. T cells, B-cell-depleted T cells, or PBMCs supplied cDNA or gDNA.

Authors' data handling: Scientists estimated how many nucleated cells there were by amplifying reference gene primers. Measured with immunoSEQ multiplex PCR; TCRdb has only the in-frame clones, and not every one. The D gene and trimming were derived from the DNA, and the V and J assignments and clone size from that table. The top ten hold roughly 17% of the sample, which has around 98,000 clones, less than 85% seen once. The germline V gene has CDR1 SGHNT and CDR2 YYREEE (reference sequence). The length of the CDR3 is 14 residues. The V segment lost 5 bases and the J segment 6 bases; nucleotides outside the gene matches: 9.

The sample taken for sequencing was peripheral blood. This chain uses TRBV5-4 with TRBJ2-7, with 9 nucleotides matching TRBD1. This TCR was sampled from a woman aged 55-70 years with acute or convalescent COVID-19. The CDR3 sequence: CASSRPGQGSEQYF. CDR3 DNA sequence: TGTGCCAGCAGTCGACCGGGACAGGGCAGCGAGCAGTACTTC.